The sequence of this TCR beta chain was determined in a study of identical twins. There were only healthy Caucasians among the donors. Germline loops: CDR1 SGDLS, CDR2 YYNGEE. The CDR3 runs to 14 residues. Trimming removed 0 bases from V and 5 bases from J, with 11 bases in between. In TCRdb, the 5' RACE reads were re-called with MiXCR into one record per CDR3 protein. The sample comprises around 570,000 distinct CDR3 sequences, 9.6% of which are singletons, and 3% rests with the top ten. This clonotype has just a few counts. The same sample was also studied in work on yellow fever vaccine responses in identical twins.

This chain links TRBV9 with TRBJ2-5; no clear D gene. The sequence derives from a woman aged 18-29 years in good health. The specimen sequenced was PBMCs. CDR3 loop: CASSVVHQGETQYF. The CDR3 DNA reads TGTGCCAGCAGCGTAGTACACCAAGGCGAGACCCAGTACTTC.